This T cell receptor (beta chain) appears in the sequencing data of a study of chemoradiotherapy in HPV16-positive cancers. Repeated repertoire sampling spanned the course of chemoradiotherapy. The assay was immunoSEQ multiplex PCR, and TCRdb's table has in-frame clones only and misses some. The sample contains 3,400 or so clones, about 88% of which appear only once. Trimming took 5 bases from V and 1 from J, leaving 8 bases between them. This CDR3 comprises 13 residues. Per germline, CDR1 LNHDA and CDR2 SQIVND (reference sequence). The origin of this receptor is a human donor with HPV-associated anogenital cancer. The V gene is TRBV19, the J gene TRBJ1-1; D gene unclear. Here the sequenced sample was tumor tissue, taken from a patient who underwent chemoradiotherapy. The CDR3 loop is CASSEGRNTEAFF. CDR3 DNA sequence: TGTGCCAGTAGTGAGGGCCGGAACACTGAAGCTTTCTTT.